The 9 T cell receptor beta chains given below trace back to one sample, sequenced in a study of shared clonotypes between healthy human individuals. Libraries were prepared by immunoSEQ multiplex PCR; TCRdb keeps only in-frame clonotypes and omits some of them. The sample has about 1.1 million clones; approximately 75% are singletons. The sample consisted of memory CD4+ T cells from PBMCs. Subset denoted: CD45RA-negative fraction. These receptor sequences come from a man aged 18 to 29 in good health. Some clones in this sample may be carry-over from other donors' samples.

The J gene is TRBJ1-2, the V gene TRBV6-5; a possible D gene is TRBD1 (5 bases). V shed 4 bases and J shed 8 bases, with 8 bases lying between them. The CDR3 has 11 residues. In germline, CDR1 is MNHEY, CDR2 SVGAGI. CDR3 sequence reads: CASSSGRGYTF. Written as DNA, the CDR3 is TGTGCCAGCAGTTCAGGGCGCGGCTACACCTTC.

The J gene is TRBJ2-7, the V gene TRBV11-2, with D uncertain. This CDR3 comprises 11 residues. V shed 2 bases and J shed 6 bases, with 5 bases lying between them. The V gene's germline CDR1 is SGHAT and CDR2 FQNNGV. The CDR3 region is CASSLTREQYF. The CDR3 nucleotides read TGTGCCAGCAGCTTAACGCGCGAGCAGTACTTC. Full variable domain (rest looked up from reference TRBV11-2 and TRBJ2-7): EAGVAQSPRYKIIEKRQSVAFWCNPISGHATLYWYQQILGQGPKLLIQFQNNGVVDDSQLPKDRFSAERLKGVDSTLKIQPAKLEDSAVYLCASSLTREQYFGPGTRLTVT.

CDR3 sequence: CASRGTAYSNQPQHF. CDR3 sequence (DNA): TGTGCCAGCAGGGGGACAGCCTATAGCAATCAGCCCCAGCATTTT. This rearrangement joins TRBV2 to TRBJ1-5, with 7 bases lining up with TRBD1. Germline V lookup: CDR1 SNHLY, CDR2 FYNNEI. Trimming at V came to 6 bases and at J to 0 bases, leaving 5 bases not matched to a gene. The CDR3 sequence is 15 residues long. The complete variable domain, with remaining parts taken from reference TRBV2 and TRBJ1-5, reads EPEVTQTPSHQVTQMGQEVILRCVPISNHLYFYWYRQILGQKVEFLVSFYNNEISEKSEIFDDQFSVERPDGSNFTLKIRSTKLEDSAMYFCASRGTAYSNQPQHFGDGTRLSIL.

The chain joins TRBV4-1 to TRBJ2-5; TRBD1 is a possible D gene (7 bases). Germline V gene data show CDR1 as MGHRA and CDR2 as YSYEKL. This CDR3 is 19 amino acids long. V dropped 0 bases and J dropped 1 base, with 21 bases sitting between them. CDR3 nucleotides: TGCGCCAGCAGCCAAGATTCTTTCGGCTCGGGGGACAGCCAAGAGACCCAGTACTTC. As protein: CASSQDSFGSGDSQETQYF.

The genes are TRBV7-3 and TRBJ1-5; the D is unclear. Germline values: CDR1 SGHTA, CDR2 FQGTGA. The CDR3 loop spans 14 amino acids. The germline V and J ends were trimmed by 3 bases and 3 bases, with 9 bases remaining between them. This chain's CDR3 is CASSFGSINQPQHF. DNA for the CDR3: TGTGCCAGCAGCTTTGGCTCGATCAATCAGCCCCAGCATTTT.

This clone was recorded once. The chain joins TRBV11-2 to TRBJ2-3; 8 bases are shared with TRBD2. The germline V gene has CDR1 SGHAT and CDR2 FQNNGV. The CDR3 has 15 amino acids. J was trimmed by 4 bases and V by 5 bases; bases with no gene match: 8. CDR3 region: CASSLQAGAADTQYF. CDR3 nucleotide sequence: TGTGCCAGCAGCCTACAAGCGGGAGCGGCAGATACGCAGTATTTT. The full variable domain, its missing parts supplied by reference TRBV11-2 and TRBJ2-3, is EAGVAQSPRYKIIEKRQSVAFWCNPISGHATLYWYQQILGQGPKLLIQFQNNGVVDDSQLPKDRFSAERLKGVDSTLKIQPAKLEDSAVYLCASSLQAGAADTQYFGPGTRLTVL.

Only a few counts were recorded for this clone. Here the CDR3 DNA reads TGTGCCAGCAGCGCCCGGACCCGACAAGAGACCCAGTACTTC. This sequence encodes CASSARTRQETQYF. The gene calls are TRBV14 and TRBJ2-5; D gene unclear. Germline CDR1 is SGHDN and CDR2 is FVKESK. The CDR3 has 14 amino acids. Trimming left V 5 bases short and J 2 bases short, with 12 bases between.

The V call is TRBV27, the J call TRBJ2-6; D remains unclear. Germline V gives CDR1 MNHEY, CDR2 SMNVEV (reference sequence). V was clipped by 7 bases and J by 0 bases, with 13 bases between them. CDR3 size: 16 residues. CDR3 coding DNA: TGTGCCAGCACTTGGAGTTTTAGCTCTGGGGCCAACGTCCTGACTTTC. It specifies CASTWSFSSGANVLTF.

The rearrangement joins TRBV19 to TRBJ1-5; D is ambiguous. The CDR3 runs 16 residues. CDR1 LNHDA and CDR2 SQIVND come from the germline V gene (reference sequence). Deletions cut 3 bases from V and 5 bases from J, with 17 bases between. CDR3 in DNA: TGTGCCAGTAGTATTAACGGCTTGCGGGGAGATCAGCCCCAGCATTTT. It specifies CASSINGLRGDQPQHF.